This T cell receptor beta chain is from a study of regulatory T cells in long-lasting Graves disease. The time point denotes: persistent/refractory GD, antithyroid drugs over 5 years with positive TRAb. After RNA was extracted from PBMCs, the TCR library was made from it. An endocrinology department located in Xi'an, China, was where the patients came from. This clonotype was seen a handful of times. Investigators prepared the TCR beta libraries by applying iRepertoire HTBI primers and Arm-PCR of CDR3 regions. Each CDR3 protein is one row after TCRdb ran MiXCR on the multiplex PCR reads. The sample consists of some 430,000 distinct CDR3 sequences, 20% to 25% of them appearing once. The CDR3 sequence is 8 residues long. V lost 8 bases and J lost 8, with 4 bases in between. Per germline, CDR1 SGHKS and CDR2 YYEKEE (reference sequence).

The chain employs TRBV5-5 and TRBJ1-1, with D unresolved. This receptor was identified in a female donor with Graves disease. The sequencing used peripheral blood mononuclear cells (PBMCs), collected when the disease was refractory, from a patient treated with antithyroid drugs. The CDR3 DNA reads TGTGCCAGGACAGAAGCTTTCTTT. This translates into CARTEAFF.